What follows are 29 T cell receptor beta chains derived from one specimen sequenced in a study of PD-1 blockade in classical Hodgkin lymphoma. Only in-frame clones appear in the TCRdb table, and some are missing; sequencing was by immunoSEQ multiplex PCR. Of tens of thousands of clones in the sample, around 90% are singletons; the top ten hold nearly 5%. As for time point: newly diagnosed, previously untreated cHL patient sample. Sequenced input: peripheral blood mononuclear cells (PBMCs). The receptors derive from a human donor with classical Hodgkin lymphoma.

The V gene is TRBV4-1, the J gene TRBJ2-1; 11 bases fit TRBD2. CDR3 length equals 17 residues. Per germline, CDR1 MGHRA and CDR2 YSYEKL. Trimming at V came to 2 bases and at J to 4 bases, leaving 7 bases not matched to a gene. The CDR3 region is CASSQKLAGEGYNEQFF. The CDR3 coding sequence is TGCGCCAGCAGCCAAAAACTAGCGGGAGAAGGGTACAATGAGCAGTTCTTC.

The chain recombines TRBV12-5 with TRBJ2-7, with 7 bases aligning to TRBD1. The V and J ends lost 1 base and 3 bases, in that order; junction bases with no gene match: 9. The CDR3 consists of 16 residues. Germline lookup yields CDR1 LGHNT and CDR2 FRNRAP. CDR3 region: CASGLASGTASYEQYF. The CDR3 DNA follows: TGTGCTAGTGGTTTGGCCTCCGGGACAGCAAGCTACGAGCAGTACTTC.

This chain uses TRBV28 with TRBJ1-2; D may be TRBD1 (5 bases). The V end lost 5 bases, the J end lost 2 bases, and 12 bases lay between the germline ends. The CDR3 runs 14 residues. Germline V CDR1 and CDR2: MDHEN, SYDVKM. In DNA, the CDR3 is TGTGCCAGCAGTCCCCCCGCAGGGAACTATGGCTACACCTTC. Residues: CASSPPAGNYGYTF.

The chain couples TRBV5-4 to TRBJ2-3, with 10 positions matching TRBD2. J gave up 3 bases and V 2 bases, and 6 bases lay outside the gene matches. CDR3 length: 16 amino acids. The germline gives CDR1 SGHNT, CDR2 YYREEE (reference sequence). The CDR3 DNA reads TGTGCCAGCAGCTTTTATAGCGGGAGGAGAACAGATACGCAGTATTTT. Protein product: CASSFYSGRRTDTQYF.

This clone was observed a handful of times. The chain employs TRBV7-9 and TRBJ1-1; the D is unclear. The CDR3 sequence is 15 residues long. Germline V lookup: CDR1 SEHNR, CDR2 FQNEAQ (reference sequence). Trimming left V 2 bases short and J 10 bases short, with 20 bases between. CDR3 loop: CASSLSLNNLQGAFF. The CDR3 coding sequence is TGTGCCAGCAGCTTATCCCTCAACAATTTACAAGGAGCTTTCTTT.

This clone was seen only a few times. The V and J genes are TRBV10-1 and TRBJ2-3, with 10 bases matching TRBD1. This CDR3 comprises 14 residues. Trimming took 7 bases from V and 3 from J; bases not matched to a gene: 4. Germline CDR1 reads WNHNN; CDR2 reads SYGVQD (reference sequence). The CDR3 loop is CASKGTGATDTQYF. The CDR3, as DNA: TGCGCCAGCAAAGGGACAGGGGCGACAGATACGCAGTATTTT.

The rearrangement uses TRBV6-5 and TRBJ1-1; D is unclear. This CDR3 has 14 residues. Germline CDR1 reads MNHEY; CDR2 reads SVGAGI. V dropped 6 bases and J dropped 0 bases, with 11 bases sitting between them. The CDR3 here is CASRTGGMNTEAFF. CDR3 nucleotides: TGTGCCAGCAGAACGGGAGGGATGAACACTGAAGCTTTCTTT.

This clone appeared once. The chain is built from TRBV20-1 and TRBJ2-3; D not certain. V was trimmed by 2 bases and J by 6 bases, leaving 6 bases between them. CDR1 DFQATT and CDR2 SNEGSKA come from the germline V gene (reference sequence). The CDR3 extends over 11 amino acids. The CDR3 reads CSARSGDTQYF. CDR3 coding DNA: TGCAGTGCTAGAAGTGGCGATACGCAGTATTTT.

In this sample, this clone turned up a few times. CDR3 bases: TGTGCCAGCAGCTTAGAGGACCAGCGGGGGTCCGGGGAGCTGTTTTTT. Translated, it gives CASSLEDQRGSGELFF. J is TRBJ2-2 and V is TRBV7-3; TRBD2 matches at 8 bases. The V gene's germline CDR1 is SGHTA and CDR2 FQGTGA. This CDR3 is 16 amino acids long. V trimming: 2 bases; J trimming: 6 bases; junction bases outside the gene matches: 8.

The V call is TRBV9, the J call TRBJ2-2, with a possible D match to TRBD2 (5 bases). The CDR3 has 14 residues. The germline V gene encodes CDR1 SGDLS and CDR2 YYNGEE. Trimming cost V 0 bases and J 4 bases, with 7 bases left between them. CDR3 protein: CASSVGLPTGELFF. The CDR3, as DNA: TGTGCCAGCAGCGTAGGACTACCCACCGGGGAGCTGTTTTTT.

The rearrangement uses TRBV2 and TRBJ1-1; D gene ambiguous. There are 13 residues in the CDR3. Between the trimmed V and J ends, which lost 8 bases and 0 bases, there was a span of 10 bases. Germline CDR1 reads SNHLY; CDR2 reads FYNNEI. CDR3 loop: CASQWWMNTEAFF. The CDR3 DNA sequence: TGTGCCAGCCAATGGTGGATGAACACTGAAGCTTTCTTT.

V and J are TRBV19 and TRBJ2-2; D call uncertain. The V and J ends lost 3 bases and 3 bases respectively, with 8 bases between them. The CDR3 length is 14 residues. Germline CDR1 LNHDA, CDR2 SQIVND (reference sequence). The DNA of the CDR3 is TGTGCCAGTAGTATCGGCGTACACACCGGGGAGCTGTTTTTT. It is translated as CASSIGVHTGELFF.

The chain has TRBV9 and TRBJ2-7; 7 nucleotides agree with TRBD2. This CDR3 spans 15 amino acids. Germline V gives CDR1 SGDLS, CDR2 YYNGEE. The V and J ends lost 0 bases and 4 bases, in that order; junction bases with no gene match: 7. The CDR3 region is CASSVGAGEIYEQYF. The CDR3 bases are TGTGCCAGCAGCGTAGGGGCGGGAGAGATTTACGAGCAGTACTTC. Combining the CDR3 with reference TRBV9 and TRBJ2-7 gives the whole variable domain DSGVTQTPKHLITATGQRVTLRCSPRSGDLSVYWYQQSLDQGLQFLIQYYNGEERAKGNILERFSAQQFPDLHSELNLSSLELGDSALYFCASSVGAGEIYEQYFGPGTRLTVT.

A note on this clone: Other DNA variants within this sample encode the same CDR3. V gene TRBV27 combines with J gene TRBJ1-3, with D unresolved. Germline values: CDR1 MNHEY, CDR2 SMNVEV (reference sequence). V dropped 5 bases and J dropped 0 bases, with 8 bases sitting between them. The length of the CDR3 is 14 residues. The CDR3 is CASSPSGSGNTIYF. DNA of the CDR3: TGTGCCAGCAGTCCATCAGGCTCTGGAAACACCATATATTTT.

This clone appeared a few times. This chain joins TRBV30 and TRBJ2-3; 11 nucleotides agree with TRBD2. V shed 2 bases and J 1 base; nucleotides not matched to a gene: 8. This CDR3 contains 17 residues. Germline CDR1 is GTSNPN and CDR2 is SVGIG (reference sequence). The CDR3 is CAWSPLAGAPGTDTQYF. The CDR3 DNA reads as TGTGCCTGGAGTCCACTAGCGGGAGCGCCCGGCACAGATACGCAGTATTTT.

The chain combines TRBV14 with TRBJ2-1; maybe TRBD1 (6 bases). Trimming left V 1 base short and J 2 bases short, with 9 bases between. The germline gives CDR1 SGHDN, CDR2 FVKESK. The CDR3 is made up of 15 amino acids. DNA for the CDR3: TGTGCCAGCAGCCAAGCGTGGACAGCCTACAATGAGCAGTTCTTC. Its translation: CASSQAWTAYNEQFF. Full variable domain (outside the CDR3, taken from reference TRBV14 and TRBJ2-1): EAGVTQFPSHSVIEKGQTVTLRCDPISGHDNLYWYRRVMGKEIKFLLHFVKESKQDESGMPNNRFLAERTGGTYSTLKVQPAELEDSGVYFCASSQAWTAYNEQFFGPGTRLTVL.

V usage is TRBV11-2 and J usage is TRBJ2-5, with 12 positions matching TRBD2. Germline V gives CDR1 SGHAT, CDR2 FQNNGV. CDR3 length equals 17 residues. J was trimmed by 3 bases and V by 0 bases; bases with no gene match: 5. The CDR3 here is CASSLDSSGRVEETQYF. CDR3 sequence (DNA): TGTGCCAGCAGCTTAGATTCTAGCGGGAGGGTTGAAGAGACCCAGTACTTC.

The J gene is TRBJ2-6, the V gene TRBV5-4; tentative D call: TRBD1 (5 bases). Germline V gives CDR1 SGHNT, CDR2 YYREEE (reference sequence). The V end was cut by 2 bases, the J end by 1 base, with 10 bases between. This CDR3 has 16 residues. The CDR3 is CASSFPRVSGANVLTF. CDR3 coding DNA: TGTGCCAGCAGCTTTCCCAGGGTATCTGGGGCCAACGTCCTGACTTTC.

This clone was observed a single time. The chain is built from TRBV5-1 and TRBJ1-1; 8 nucleotides match TRBD1. The CDR3 loop spans 16 amino acids. From germline, CDR1 is SGHRS and CDR2 YFSETQ. J lost 2 bases, V lost 0 bases, and 6 bases had no gene match. The CDR3 sequence is CASSLAGDRGNTEAFF. The CDR3 DNA sequence: TGCGCCAGCAGCTTGGCGGGTGACAGGGGAAACACTGAAGCTTTCTTT.

This clone was detected a few times. The chain carries TRBV5-6 and TRBJ1-5, with 10 bases matching TRBD1. Germline V gene sequence: CDR1 SGHDT, CDR2 YYEEEE. This CDR3 has 15 residues. V dropped 4 bases and J dropped 6; count of bases not matched to a gene: 7. The CDR3 region is CASSKKGQGPQPQHF. The CDR3 nucleotides are TGTGCCAGCAGCAAGAAGGGACAGGGGCCTCAGCCCCAGCATTTT.

The chain has TRBV6-5 and TRBJ1-2; TRBD1 aligns across 11 bases. In germline, CDR1 is MNHEY, CDR2 SVGAGI. Germline trimming cut 0 bases from V and 8 bases from J; bases unmatched to any gene: 8. The CDR3 contains 16 residues. Here the CDR3 DNA reads TGTGCCAGCAGTTACTCTTCTGGGACAGGGGGAAGCGGCTACACCTTC. The encoded protein is CASSYSSGTGGSGYTF.

This clone was detected once. V and J are TRBV18 and TRBJ1-3, with no clear D. The CDR3 runs to 14 residues. Trimming cost V 4 bases and J 3 bases, with 10 bases left between them. In germline, CDR1 is KGHSH, CDR2 LQKENI. CDR3 in DNA: TGTGCCAGCTCACTAACGGAAAGTGGAAACACCATATATTTT. Translation: CASSLTESGNTIYF.

The chain carries TRBV5-4 and TRBJ2-5; maybe TRBD1 (6 bases). The germline V gene encodes CDR1 SGHNT and CDR2 YYREEE (reference sequence). CDR3 length equals 12 residues. Trimming left V 2 bases short and J 5 bases short, with 7 bases between. The CDR3 DNA reads as TGTGCCAGCAGCTTTAGGGGGGAGACCCAGTACTTC. Its protein is CASSFRGETQYF.

The chain uses TRBV25-1 and TRBJ2-7; D ambiguous. The CDR3 sequence is 12 residues long. V lost 5 bases and J 2 bases, leaving 7 bases between the germline ends. Germline lookup yields CDR1 MGHDK and CDR2 SYGVNS. CDR3 region: CASSSSPYEQYF. CDR3 nucleotide sequence: TGTGCCAGCAGTTCATCCCCCTACGAGCAGTACTTC.

The gene calls are TRBV2 and TRBJ2-2; 14 bases are shared with TRBD2. The CDR3 runs 19 residues. Germline V gives CDR1 SNHLY, CDR2 FYNNEI. The J segment lost 4 bases and the V segment lost 6 bases, leaving 13 bases of the junction unmatched. This CDR3 reads CASSLRGGLAGGATGELFF. CDR3 bases: TGTGCCAGCAGCCTTCGGGGTGGACTAGCGGGAGGTGCCACCGGGGAGCTGTTTTTT.

The rearrangement joins TRBV7-9 to TRBJ2-7; perhaps D is TRBD1 or TRBD2 (5 bases each). The germline V gene encodes CDR1 SEHNR and CDR2 FQNEAQ (reference sequence). There are 14 residues in the CDR3. Trimming left V 5 bases short and J 2 bases short, with 13 bases between. The CDR3 nucleotides read TGTGCCAGCAGCCTCCGGGACGGAGCCTACGAGCAGTACTTC. This gives the protein CASSLRDGAYEQYF.

The gene calls are TRBV28 and TRBJ2-7, with 8 bases aligning to TRBD2. The CDR3 has 14 residues. The junction had 7 bases not matched to a gene; V was cut back by 5 bases and J by 4 bases. The germline V gene has CDR1 MDHEN and CDR2 SYDVKM. For the CDR3, the DNA is TGTGCCAGCAGTCCCCCCGGGACTAGTTACGAGCAGTACTTC. It specifies CASSPPGTSYEQYF. The variable domain in full, completed from reference TRBV28 and TRBJ2-7, reads DVKVTQSSRYLVKRTGEKVFLECVQDMDHENMFWYRQDPGLGLRLIYFSYDVKMKEKGDIPEGYSVSREKKERFSLILESASTNQTSMYLCASSPPGTSYEQYFGPGTRLTVT.

CDR3 sequence: CASSPLGGANEQFF. The CDR3 nucleotides read TGTGCCAGCTCACCACTAGGGGGGGCCAATGAGCAGTTCTTC. V is TRBV18 and J is TRBJ2-1; maybe TRBD2 (7 bases). Germline V gene sequence: CDR1 KGHSH, CDR2 LQKENI. V shed 1 base and J shed 6 bases, with 10 bases lying between them. This CDR3 has 14 residues.

This chain uses TRBV19 with TRBJ1-3; D unclear. Per germline, CDR1 LNHDA and CDR2 SQIVND (reference sequence). The CDR3 length is 13 residues. V lost 4 bases, J lost 4 bases, and 8 bases lay in between. CDR3 nucleotides: TGTGCCAGTAGTACGGGAATCGGAAACACCATATATTTT. This translates into CASSTGIGNTIYF.